This T cell receptor (beta chain) was documented in a study of monozygotic twins with inflammatory bowel disease. CDR3 length: 12 residues. Germline V gene sequence: CDR1 DFQATT, CDR2 SNEGSKA (reference sequence). TCRdb reprocessed the 5' RACE reads and keeps a single row for each CDR3 protein, giving no DNA. Here the sample table reports 80,000 or so distinct CDR3 sequences. Whole-blood total RNA was extracted without T cell sorting. Sequencing was performed on blood. The source of this sequence is a human donor with ulcerative colitis or Crohn's disease, or a healthy co-twin of an affected twin (not recorded which). The V call is TRBV20-1, the J call TRBJ1-1. The chain's CDR3 is CSARAARQEAFF.